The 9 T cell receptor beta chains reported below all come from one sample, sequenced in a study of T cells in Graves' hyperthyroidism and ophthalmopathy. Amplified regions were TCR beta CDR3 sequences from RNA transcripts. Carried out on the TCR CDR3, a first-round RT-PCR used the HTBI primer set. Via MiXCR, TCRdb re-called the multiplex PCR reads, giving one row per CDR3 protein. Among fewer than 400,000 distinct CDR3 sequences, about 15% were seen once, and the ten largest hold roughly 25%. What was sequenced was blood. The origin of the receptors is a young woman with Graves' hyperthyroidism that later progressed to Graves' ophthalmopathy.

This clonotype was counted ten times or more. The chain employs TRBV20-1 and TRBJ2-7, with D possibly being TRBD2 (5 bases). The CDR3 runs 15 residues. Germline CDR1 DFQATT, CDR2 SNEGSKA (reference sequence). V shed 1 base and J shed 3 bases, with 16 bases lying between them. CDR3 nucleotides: TGCAGTGCTAGAGGTTGGGGAGTTCCGGGCTACGAGCAGTACTTC. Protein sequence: CSARGWGVPGYEQYF.

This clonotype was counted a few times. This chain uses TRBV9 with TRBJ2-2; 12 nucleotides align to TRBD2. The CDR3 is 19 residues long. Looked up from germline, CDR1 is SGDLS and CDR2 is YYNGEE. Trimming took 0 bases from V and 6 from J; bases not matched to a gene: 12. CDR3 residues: CASSVGSLLAGGHAGELFF. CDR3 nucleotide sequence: TGTGCCAGCAGCGTAGGATCGTTACTAGCGGGAGGACACGCCGGGGAGCTGTTTTTT.

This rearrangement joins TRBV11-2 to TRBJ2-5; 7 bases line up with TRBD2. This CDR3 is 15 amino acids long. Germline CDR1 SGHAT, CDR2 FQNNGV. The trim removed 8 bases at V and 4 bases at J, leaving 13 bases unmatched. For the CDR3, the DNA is TGTGCCAGCTCGCGCGGGGCGGGGGACGGAGAGACCCAGTACTTC. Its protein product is CASSRGAGDGETQYF. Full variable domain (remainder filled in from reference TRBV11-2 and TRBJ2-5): EAGVAQSPRYKIIEKRQSVAFWCNPISGHATLYWYQQILGQGPKLLIQFQNNGVVDDSQLPKDRFSAERLKGVDSTLKIQPAKLEDSAVYLCASSRGAGDGETQYFGPGTRLLVL.

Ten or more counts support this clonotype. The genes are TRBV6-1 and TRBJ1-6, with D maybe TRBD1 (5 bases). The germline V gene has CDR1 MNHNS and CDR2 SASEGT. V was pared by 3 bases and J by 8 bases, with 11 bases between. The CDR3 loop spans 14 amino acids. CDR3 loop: CASSDEGAYSPLHF. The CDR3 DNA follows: TGTGCCAGCAGTGACGAAGGGGCGTATTCACCCCTCCACTTT.

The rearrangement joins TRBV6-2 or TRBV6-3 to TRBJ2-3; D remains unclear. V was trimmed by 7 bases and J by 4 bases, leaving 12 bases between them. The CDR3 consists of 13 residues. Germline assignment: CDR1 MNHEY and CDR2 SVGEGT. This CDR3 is CASTLGISDTQYF. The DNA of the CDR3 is TGTGCCAGCACCTTGGGAATTTCAGATACGCAGTATTTT.

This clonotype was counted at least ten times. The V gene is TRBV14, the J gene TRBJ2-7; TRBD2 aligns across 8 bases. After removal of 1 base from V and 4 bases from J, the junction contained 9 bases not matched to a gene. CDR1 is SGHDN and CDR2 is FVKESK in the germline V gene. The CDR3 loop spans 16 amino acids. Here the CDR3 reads CASSQAQAGVGYEQYF. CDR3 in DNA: TGTGCCAGCAGCCAAGCCCAAGCGGGAGTTGGTTACGAGCAGTACTTC. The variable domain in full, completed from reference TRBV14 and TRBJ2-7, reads EAGVTQFPSHSVIEKGQTVTLRCDPISGHDNLYWYRRVMGKEIKFLLHFVKESKQDESGMPNNRFLAERTGGTYSTLKVQPAELEDSGVYFCASSQAQAGVGYEQYFGPGTRLTVT.

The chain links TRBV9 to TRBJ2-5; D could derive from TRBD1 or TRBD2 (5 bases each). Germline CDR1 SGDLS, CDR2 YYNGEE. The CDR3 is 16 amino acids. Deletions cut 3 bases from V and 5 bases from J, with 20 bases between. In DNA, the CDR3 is TGTGCCAGCAGCGCCACCGCAGGGAGCGCTAGGGAGACCCAGTACTTC. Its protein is CASSATAGSARETQYF.

The CDR3 coding sequence is TGTGCCAGCAGCTTAGGGTCAGGGAACCATTCACCCCTCCACTTT. Translating it yields CASSLGSGNHSPLHF. This chain links TRBV7-9 with TRBJ1-6, with a tentative D call TRBD1 (5 bases). The CDR3 is 15 amino acids. Trimming pared 1 base from V and 8 bases from J, leaving 12 bases between. Germline values: CDR1 SEHNR, CDR2 FQNEAQ (reference sequence).

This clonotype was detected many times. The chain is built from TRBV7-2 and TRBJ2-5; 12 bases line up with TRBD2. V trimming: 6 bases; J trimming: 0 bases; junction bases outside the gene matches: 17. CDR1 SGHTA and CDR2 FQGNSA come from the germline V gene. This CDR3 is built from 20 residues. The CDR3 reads CASRVGGPWLAGGYQETQYF. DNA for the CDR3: TGTGCCAGCAGGGTTGGAGGTCCCTGGCTAGCGGGAGGGTACCAAGAGACCCAGTACTTC.